The 32 T cell receptor beta chains below all came from one sample that was sequenced in a study of beta chain features in type 1 diabetes. TCRB transcripts that were expressed got sequenced, as all of the isolated RNA had been reverse transcribed. The repertoire was sequenced with immunoSEQ multiplex PCR; TCRdb's copy has only in-frame clones and lacks some. The sample contains under 200,000 clones, approximately 8.1% of which appear only once. The sample taken for sequencing was central memory CD4+ T cells from blood. The receptors derive from a man in his late teens or twenties in good health.

This clone has just a few counts. The chain couples TRBV30 to TRBJ1-2, with 8 bases lining up with TRBD1. In germline, CDR1 is GTSNPN, CDR2 SVGIG (reference sequence). This CDR3 is 12 amino acids long. Germline trimming cut 3 bases from V and 11 bases from J; bases unmatched to any gene: 8. This CDR3 reads CAWSDRGSQYTF. The CDR3 DNA reads TGTGCCTGGAGCGACAGGGGAAGTCAGTACACCTTC.

The chain links TRBV30 to TRBJ2-1; 7 bases are a match to TRBD1. V shed 7 bases and J 8 bases; nucleotides not matched to a gene: 14. Germline CDR1 GTSNPN, CDR2 SVGIG (reference sequence). The CDR3 length is 14 residues. CDR3 protein: CAFRQGQLSDEQFF. The CDR3 coding sequence is TGTGCCTTCCGACAGGGTCAATTGTCGGATGAGCAGTTCTTC.

This clone was seen a few times. V usage is TRBV5-6 and J usage is TRBJ2-3; D might be TRBD2 (6 bases). The CDR3 length is 15 residues. Per germline, CDR1 SGHDT and CDR2 YYEEEE. V lost 2 bases and J 6 bases, leaving 16 bases between the germline ends. CDR3 DNA sequence: TGTGCCAGCAGCTTAGTAAGTGCGGGGACCGATACGCAGTATTTT. This gives the protein CASSLVSAGTDTQYF.

This clone has at least ten counts. The V and J genes are TRBV4-2 and TRBJ1-2, with 7 bases aligning to TRBD1. CDR3 length: 15 amino acids. The V gene end was trimmed by 1 base and the J gene end by 3 bases; junction bases not matched to a gene: 5. Germline-derived CDR1 and CDR2 are LGHNA and YNFKEQ. CDR3 amino acids: CASSQAAGTDYGYTF. The CDR3 DNA is TGTGCCAGCAGCCAAGCGGCCGGGACAGACTATGGCTACACCTTC.

The V and J genes are TRBV10-3 and TRBJ2-7, with TRBD2 matching 10 bases. The CDR3 extends over 15 amino acids. Germline CDR1 ENHRY, CDR2 SYGVKD. With V trimmed by 3 bases and J by 3 bases, 5 bases remained unmatched. The CDR3 DNA is TGTGCCATCAGTGATACGAGACTAGCGGGCTACGAGCAGTACTTC. It translates to CAISDTRLAGYEQYF.

This clone was counted at least ten times. V gene TRBV23-1 combines with J gene TRBJ2-4; D call uncertain. TRBV23-1 carries the ORF label, with uncertain function. The V end was cut by 5 bases, the J end by 1 base, with 6 bases between. The CDR3 is made up of 13 amino acids. In nucleotides, the CDR3 is TGCGCCAGCAGTTCGGGTGCCAAAAACATTCAGTACTTC. Translation: CASSSGAKNIQYF.

This chain joins TRBV18 and TRBJ1-1; unclear D gene. The V gene's germline CDR1 is KGHSH and CDR2 LQKENI. This CDR3 spans 14 amino acids. V shed 4 bases and J shed 3 bases, with 12 bases lying between them. As DNA, the CDR3 is TGTGCCAGCTCACAGACGGGGAGGGACACTGAAGCTTTCTTT. Translation: CASSQTGRDTEAFF.

This sequence joins TRBV14 and TRBJ2-6, with D perhaps matching TRBD1 (6 bases). The CDR3 sequence is 17 residues long. V was shortened by 3 bases and J by 0 bases, with 12 bases between the two germline ends. Germline CDR1 is SGHDN and CDR2 is FVKESK. The CDR3 region has the DNA TGTGCCAGCAGCCAGGGACACCAACGCTCTGGGGCCAACGTCCTGACTTTC. It specifies CASSQGHQRSGANVLTF. Full variable domain (missing parts from reference TRBV14 and TRBJ2-6): EAGVTQFPSHSVIEKGQTVTLRCDPISGHDNLYWYRRVMGKEIKFLLHFVKESKQDESGMPNNRFLAERTGGTYSTLKVQPAELEDSGVYFCASSQGHQRSGANVLTFGAGSRLTVL.

V gene TRBV7-8 combines with J gene TRBJ2-3, with D perhaps TRBD1 (6 bases). CDR1 and CDR2 (germline): SGHVS, FQNEAQ. CDR3 length: 17 amino acids. V was pared by 5 bases and J by 6 bases, with 24 bases between. The CDR3 region has the DNA TGTGCCAGCAGCGTACCGGGACAAAACCCCCACAGGGATACGCAGTATTTT. Encoded protein: CASSVPGQNPHRDTQYF.

This chain joins TRBV7-9 and TRBJ1-2, with unresolved D. This CDR3 has 12 amino acids. V lost 2 bases and J 10 bases, leaving 11 bases between the germline ends. The germline V gene has CDR1 SEHNR and CDR2 FQNEAQ (reference sequence). DNA of the CDR3: TGTGCCAGCAGCTTATCCCAGCAGGACTACACCTTC. This encodes CASSLSQQDYTF.

This clone was detected a few times. J is TRBJ2-2 and V is TRBV9, with D maybe TRBD1 (5 bases). V was pared by 4 bases and J by 6 bases, with 13 bases between. Germline V gene lookup returns CDR1 SGDLS and CDR2 YYNGEE. The CDR3 loop spans 14 amino acids. CDR3 residues: CASSWKGEAGELFF. DNA of the CDR3: TGTGCCAGCAGCTGGAAAGGGGAAGCCGGGGAGCTGTTTTTT.

This chain connects TRBV6-1 to TRBJ1-1; 7 bases match TRBD1. Germline lookup yields CDR1 MNHNS and CDR2 SASEGT. V trimming: 7 bases; J trimming: 1 base; junction bases outside the gene matches: 3. CDR3 length: 13 amino acids. In DNA, the CDR3 is TGTGCCAGCATCGGGACAGAGAACACTGAAGCTTTCTTT. Translated: CASIGTENTEAFF.

The J gene is TRBJ2-7, the V gene TRBV28, with TRBD1 matching over 8 bases. CDR1 MDHEN and CDR2 SYDVKM come from the germline V gene. The CDR3 is 14 residues long. V dropped 7 bases and J dropped 5; count of bases not matched to a gene: 10. CDR3 nucleotide sequence: TGTGCCAGCACTGGACAGGGTGAAAGGGACGAGCAGTACTTC. It is translated as CASTGQGERDEQYF.

The chain combines TRBV6-6 with TRBJ2-1, with D perhaps matching TRBD1 (6 bases). Deletions cut 6 bases from V and 7 bases from J, with 13 bases between. Germline V CDR1 and CDR2: MNHNY, SVGAGI (reference sequence). The CDR3 consists of 13 residues. The DNA for the CDR3 is TGTGCCAGCAGCCCGAGGGGGTGGAATGAGCAGTTCTTC. Protein: CASSPRGWNEQFF.

The chain joins TRBV18 to TRBJ2-1; 7 bases line up with TRBD2. The CDR3 spans 15 residues. The junction had 10 bases not matched to a gene; V was cut back by 3 bases and J by 8 bases. Germline CDR1 KGHSH, CDR2 LQKENI. As DNA, the CDR3 is TGTGCCAGCTCACCGGGAGGGATGTCATTATATGAGCAGTTCTTC. It is translated as CASSPGGMSLYEQFF.

This clone was counted between two and nine times. The rearrangement uses TRBV29-1 and TRBJ2-1, with a weak D call TRBD1 (5 bases). In germline, CDR1 is SQVTM, CDR2 ANQGSEA. There are 14 residues in the CDR3. Trimming took 7 bases from V and 6 from J, leaving 19 bases between them. CDR3: CSANIGALRNEQFF. The CDR3 DNA sequence: TGCAGCGCGAATATTGGGGCCTTACGCAATGAGCAGTTCTTC.

This clone was observed a handful of times. This chain joins TRBV5-1 and TRBJ2-1; 8 bases map to TRBD2. Losses at the gene ends were 0 bases for V and 6 bases for J; bases not matched to a gene: 5. This CDR3 spans 15 amino acids. Per the germline V gene, CDR1 is SGHRS and CDR2 is YFSETQ. CDR3 amino acids: CASSLVSGVGNEQFF. The DNA of the CDR3 is TGCGCCAGCAGCTTGGTTAGCGGGGTTGGCAATGAGCAGTTCTTC.

This clone was found many times. The genes are TRBV7-2 and TRBJ2-1; the D is unclear. V was trimmed by 5 bases and J by 9 bases, leaving 14 bases between them. The CDR3 is made up of 13 amino acids. In germline, CDR1 is SGHTA, CDR2 FQGNSA. The CDR3 DNA follows: TGTGCCAGCAGCCCCCAGCCATCAGGTGAGCAGTTCTTC. Amino acids: CASSPQPSGEQFF.

The rearrangement links TRBV4-2 to TRBJ2-7; 7 bases map to TRBD1. The CDR3 runs 16 residues. V dropped 4 bases and J dropped 3; count of bases not matched to a gene: 12. Germline loops: CDR1 LGHNA, CDR2 YNFKEQ. CDR3 loop: CASSPSPDREFYEQYF. CDR3 bases: TGTGCCAGCAGCCCATCCCCCGACAGGGAATTCTACGAGCAGTACTTC.

V gene TRBV7-3 combines with J gene TRBJ2-1, with a weak D call TRBD1 (5 bases). Trimming removed 5 bases from V and 6 bases from J, with 17 bases in between. The CDR3 totals 15 residues. The V gene's germline CDR1 is SGHTA and CDR2 FQGTGA. Written as DNA, the CDR3 is TGTGCCAGCAGCCTAGACCATTGGGGCGGCAATGAGCAGTTCTTC. It is translated as CASSLDHWGGNEQFF.

This chain connects TRBV5-1 to TRBJ2-5; 13 nucleotides agree with TRBD2. CDR3 length: 16 residues. Germline assignment: CDR1 SGHRS and CDR2 YFSETQ. V was pared by 4 bases and J by 4 bases, with 7 bases of the junction left unmatched. The CDR3 spells CASSPRTSGSGETQYF. In DNA form, the CDR3 reads TGCGCCAGCAGCCCAAGGACTAGCGGGAGTGGAGAGACCCAGTACTTC.

This clone was detected ten times or more. The rearrangement links TRBV11-2 to TRBJ2-4; a possible D gene is TRBD2 (6 bases). There are 14 residues in the CDR3. Deletions cut 5 bases from V and 7 bases from J, with 15 bases between. Germline V CDR1 and CDR2: SGHAT, FQNNGV. The CDR3 here is CASSPGGWGNIQYF. The CDR3 region has the DNA TGTGCCAGCAGCCCCGGGGGATGGGGGAACATTCAGTACTTC.

This clone showed up just a few times. This chain links TRBV30 with TRBJ1-6; 8 positions agree with TRBD1. This CDR3 comprises 14 residues. Losses at the gene ends were 2 bases for V and 4 bases for J; bases not matched to a gene: 1. In germline, CDR1 is GTSNPN, CDR2 SVGIG (reference sequence). The CDR3 DNA follows: TGTGCCTGGAGTCGGGACAGGTATAATTCACCCCTCCACTTT. Translated, it gives CAWSRDRYNSPLHF.

This clone was seen a few times. This CDR3 reads CASSDSTGRETQYF. The CDR3, as DNA: TGTGCCAGCAGTGACAGTACAGGGCGGGAGACCCAGTACTTC. This sequence joins TRBV6-4 and TRBJ2-5, with D perhaps TRBD1 (6 bases). This CDR3 is 14 amino acids long. V was cut by 2 bases and J by 5 bases, with 12 bases left in between. Germline assignment: CDR1 MRHNA and CDR2 SNTAGT.

This clone was counted a few times. The chain uses TRBV30 and TRBJ2-7, with D maybe TRBD2 (5 bases). Between the trimmed V and J ends, which lost 3 bases and 0 bases, there was a span of 12 bases. Per the germline V gene, CDR1 is GTSNPN and CDR2 is SVGIG (reference sequence). The CDR3 has 14 amino acids. CDR3 residues: CAWRTGRDSYEQYF. The CDR3 DNA is TGTGCCTGGAGGACCGGACGGGACTCCTACGAGCAGTACTTC.

The gene calls are TRBV6-5 and TRBJ2-4; D is undetermined. The germline V and J ends were trimmed by 4 bases and 2 bases, with 9 bases remaining between them. CDR3 size: 14 residues. Germline CDR1 MNHEY, CDR2 SVGAGI. CDR3 nucleotides: TGTGCCAGCAGTTGGAGTATGACCAAAAACATTCAGTACTTC. Encoded protein: CASSWSMTKNIQYF.

The chain links TRBV9 to TRBJ2-5; weak D call: TRBD1 (8 bases). The DNA end is more similar to TRBJ2-7, so the J call may be wrong. The germline CDR1 and CDR2 sequences are SGDLS and YYNGEE. The CDR3 has 15 amino acids. The CDR3 coding sequence is TGTGCCAGCCACCCAGGACAGGGAGGGCGATACGAGCAGTACTTC. Encoded protein: CASHPGQGGRYEQYF.

The chain links TRBV5-1 to TRBJ2-7; 9 bases match TRBD2. Unmatched junction bases numbered 6, after V lost 1 base and J lost 4 bases. The CDR3 covers 15 residues. Germline V gene sequence: CDR1 SGHRS, CDR2 YFSETQ. CDR3 protein: CASSLSSGIGYEQYF. In DNA form, the CDR3 reads TGCGCCAGCAGCTTGTCTAGCGGGATAGGTTACGAGCAGTACTTC.

The chain is built from TRBV7-9 and TRBJ2-6, with no clear D. This CDR3 comprises 15 residues. CDR1 SEHNR and CDR2 FQNEAQ come from the germline V gene (reference sequence). Trimming cost V 8 bases and J 4 bases, with 15 bases left between them. This chain's CDR3 is CASAAIHSGANVLTF. In nucleotides, the CDR3 is TGTGCCAGCGCGGCTATACACTCCGGGGCCAACGTCCTGACTTTC.

V gene TRBV5-1 combines with J gene TRBJ1-1; D is unclear. CDR3 size: 16 residues. The germline V gene has CDR1 SGHRS and CDR2 YFSETQ. V was cut by 0 bases and J by 2 bases, with 14 bases left in between. CDR3 nucleotides: TGCGCCAGCAGCTTGGAGTCGACGCGGGAAAACACTGAAGCTTTCTTT. Translating it yields CASSLESTRENTEAFF.

This clone was counted a few times. This rearrangement joins TRBV7-2 to TRBJ1-4; D remains unclear. The germline V gene has CDR1 SGHTA and CDR2 FQGNSA. This CDR3 has 15 residues. Trimming removed 1 base at V and 5 bases at J, with 11 bases between. CDR3 in amino acids: CASSLGGRPNEKLFF. CDR3 sequence (DNA): TGTGCCAGCAGCTTAGGAGGCAGACCAAATGAAAAACTGTTTTTT.

This clone has a handful of counts. The chain employs TRBV9 and TRBJ2-3; perhaps TRBD1 as D (5 bases). CDR3 length equals 16 residues. Germline V gene sequence: CDR1 SGDLS, CDR2 YYNGEE. V shed 1 base and J shed 2 bases, with 14 bases lying between them. The CDR3: CASSVTTGDFTDTQYF. The CDR3 DNA reads as TGTGCCAGCAGCGTAACAACAGGAGACTTCACAGATACGCAGTATTTT. Variable domain in full (rest from reference TRBV9 and TRBJ2-3): DSGVTQTPKHLITATGQRVTLRCSPRSGDLSVYWYQQSLDQGLQFLIQYYNGEERAKGNILERFSAQQFPDLHSELNLSSLELGDSALYFCASSVTTGDFTDTQYFGPGTRLTVL.